Listed below are T cell receptor beta chains from one sample, sequenced in a study of shared clonotypes between healthy human individuals. Data came from immunoSEQ multiplex PCR; TCRdb stores just in-frame clones and leaves some out. The sample consists of roughly 1,500,000 clones, 98% to 99% of them appearing once. The sequenced sample was naive CD4+ T cells sorted from blood. These receptors all come from a man aged 25 to 40 in good health. The CDR3 runs from the conserved cysteine through the conserved F or W. Each record gives: J gene, CDR3 length, V gene, CDR3 protein.

>TRBJ2-5|13|TRBV7-2
CASSQGPQETQYF
>TRBJ2-7|16|TRBV10-2
CASSGMGLRSSYEQYF
>TRBJ2-7|14|TRBV28
CASRGGGSSYEQYF
>TRBJ1-1|13|TRBV5-1
CASSSQGNTEAFF
>TRBJ2-7|9|TRBV28
CASGPRLIF
>TRBJ1-2|14|TRBV28
CASSPQDRGYGYTF
>TRBJ2-5|16|TRBV19
CASSPSLANRGETQYF
>TRBJ1-3|15|TRBV19
CATSRDTTPGNTIYF
>TRBJ1-4|14|TRBV5-1
CASSFAATNEKLFF
>TRBJ1-2|15|TRBV10-3
CAISPGQGAVYGYTF
>TRBJ1-4|15|TRBV6-4
CASRATVGVREKLFF
>TRBJ2-7|15|TRBV5-4
CASSRTGGNTYEQYF
>TRBJ2-1|13|TRBV6-5
CASSYTVYREQFF
>TRBJ2-7|16|TRBV6-5
CASSYGKQGTYFEQYF
>TRBJ2-6|17|TRBV29-1
CSVGHGLGATGANVLTF
>TRBJ2-1|18|TRBV10-3
CAISEAGENMYSYNEQFF
>TRBJ2-1|10|TRBV30
CALDSNEQFF
>TRBJ2-5|18|TRBV5-1
CASSSNLVGGRFQETQYF
>TRBJ2-5|13|TRBV29-1
CSATSGTQETQYF
>TRBJ2-5|16|TRBV4-1
CASSQDRTSGTGTQYF
>TRBJ2-7|17|TRBV4-1
CASSRGTRQAPNDEQYF
>TRBJ2-5|15|TRBV27
CASSPGTGRQETQYF
>TRBJ1-5|13|TRBV6-6
CASRTGQNQPQHF
>TRBJ1-1|15|TRBV9
CASSVGLGMNTEAFF
>TRBJ2-1|16|TRBV19
CAIRRYQGFSYNEQFF
>TRBJ2-1|18|TRBV9
CASSVGTRSGRSYNEQFF
>TRBJ2-2|15|TRBV28
CASSLFGGRTGELFF
>TRBJ1-4|11|TRBV20-1
CSAEINEKLFF
>TRBJ1-5|13|TRBV7-2
CASSFRGDQPQHF
>TRBJ2-1|14|TRBV7-6
CASSLFDRDNEQFF
>TRBJ2-2|13|TRBV6-5
CASSFLAAGELFF
>TRBJ2-7|17|TRBV5-5
CASSLGAGASLTYEQYF
>TRBJ2-1|16|TRBV2
CASSPDRTKIHNEQFF
>TRBJ2-7|14|TRBV2
CASSDPSEDYEQYF
>TRBJ2-7|12|TRBV2
CASSLDRGEQYF
>TRBJ1-4|14|TRBV2
CASTGRRTNEKLFF
>TRBJ2-3|12|TRBV15
CATRSSTDTQYF
>TRBJ2-7|15|TRBV6-5
CASSTRTGGFDEQYF
>TRBJ2-1|15|TRBV29-1
CSAKPGTDSYNEQFF
>TRBJ2-7|14|TRBV6-5
CASSSPGLLWEQYF
>TRBJ1-1|10|TRBV6-1
CASRDTRIFF
>TRBJ2-1|13|TRBV7-9
CASTRDDYNEQFF
>TRBJ2-7|14|TRBV7-9
CASSLGQGPDEQYF
>TRBJ2-2|14|TRBV18
CASSLRWNTGELFF
>TRBJ1-1|14|TRBV5-1
CASSLGEMNTEAFF
>TRBJ1-2|13|TRBV29-1
CSVSLLSASGYTF
>TRBJ1-5|13|TRBV19
CASSPEHTQPQHF
>TRBJ2-1|17|TRBV7-6
CASSFRTGRTLPGEQFF
>TRBJ1-2|14|TRBV28
CASSLSTGGHGYTF
>TRBJ2-5|14|TRBV18
CASSPLTGQETQYF
>TRBJ2-3|18|TRBV11-2
CASSLVGLAGGLGDTQYF
>TRBJ2-7|15|TRBV18
CASSPGTGGPYEQYF
>TRBJ1-5|15|TRBV11-2
CASSSRGTLNQPQHF